A single sample is the source of the 8 T cell receptor beta chains below, sequenced in a study of siplizumab effects on memory and regulatory T cells. The method was immunoSEQ multiplex PCR; TCRdb's version includes in-frame clones alone and lacks a portion of them. This repertoire shows around 68,000 clones, 88% found once; its top ten account for 1.7%. The sample comprised Tregs sorted from blood. These receptors came from a human donor in good health.

This chain links TRBV28 with TRBJ2-2; 7 nucleotides match TRBD1. Trimming at V came to 6 bases and at J to 4 bases, leaving 14 bases not matched to a gene. This CDR3 spans 17 amino acids. Looked up from germline, CDR1 is MDHEN and CDR2 is SYDVKM. The CDR3 is CASSLTDRVYVTGELFF. The CDR3 DNA is TGTGCCAGCAGCCTCACCGACAGGGTTTATGTCACCGGGGAGCTGTTTTTT.

The chain carries TRBV19 and TRBJ2-3; tentatively, D is TRBD2 (6 bases). In germline, CDR1 is LNHDA, CDR2 SQIVND (reference sequence). This CDR3 is built from 13 residues. Trimming took 11 bases from V and 4 from J, leaving 16 bases between them. The CDR3 spells CASRLSGADTQYF. The CDR3 coding sequence is TGTGCCTCCAGGCTGTCGGGAGCAGATACGCAGTATTTT.

The genes are TRBV19 and TRBJ2-7, with D possibly being TRBD1 or TRBD2 (5 bases each). With 7 bases removed from V and 0 bases from J, the gap between germline ends came to 10 bases. CDR3 length equals 13 residues. Germline CDR1 reads LNHDA; CDR2 reads SQIVND (reference sequence). The CDR3 coding sequence is TGTGCCAGTACCGTCGGGGCCTCCTACGAGCAGTACTTC. Translating it yields CASTVGASYEQYF.

This chain links TRBV27 with TRBJ1-2; D gene ambiguous. V lost 0 bases to trimming and J lost 7 bases, with 12 bases between them. This CDR3 region has 14 residues. Germline CDR1 MNHEY, CDR2 SMNVEV (reference sequence). CDR3 amino acids: CASSLSWSLPGYTF. DNA of the CDR3: TGTGCCAGCAGTTTATCTTGGTCCCTTCCTGGCTACACCTTC.

The V gene is TRBV7-8, the J gene TRBJ2-1; TRBD2 aligns across 7 bases. The CDR3 is 15 residues long. V lost 3 bases to trimming and J lost 3 bases; unmatched junction nucleotides: 5. Germline lookup yields CDR1 SGHVS and CDR2 FQNEAQ. CDR3 sequence (DNA): TGTGCCAGCAGCTTCGAAGGGAGGGGCTACAATGAGCAGTTCTTC. The encoded protein is CASSFEGRGYNEQFF.

The chain uses TRBV28 and TRBJ2-7; D tentatively reads TRBD1 or TRBD2 (5 bases each). CDR3 length equals 15 residues. CDR1 and CDR2 (germline): MDHEN, SYDVKM. V was pared by 6 bases and J by 3 bases, with 18 bases between. CDR3 region: CASRGPTAKLYEQYF. The DNA for the CDR3 is TGTGCCAGCAGGGGACCCACCGCAAAGCTCTACGAGCAGTACTTC. The full variable domain, in which reference TRBV28 and TRBJ2-7 provide the parts outside the CDR3, is DVKVTQSSRYLVKRTGEKVFLECVQDMDHENMFWYRQDPGLGLRLIYFSYDVKMKEKGDIPEGYSVSREKKERFSLILESASTNQTSMYLCASRGPTAKLYEQYFGPGTRLTVT.

Turning to this clone: The junction differs from germline at one of its ends, possibly a read error. The chain joins TRBV4-1 to TRBJ2-2; 7 positions match TRBD2. CDR1 and CDR2 from the germline V gene are MGHRA and YSYEKL. The CDR3 totals 17 residues. CDR3 protein: CASSQRGGTVEHRGAVF. For the CDR3, the DNA is TGCGCCAGCAGCCAAAGGGGAGGGACGGTTGAACACCGGGGAGCTGTTTTT.

The chain uses TRBV7-2 and TRBJ2-4; the D is unclear. CDR3 length: 13 residues. Per germline, CDR1 SGHTA and CDR2 FQGNSA. V dropped 2 bases and J dropped 3 bases, with 5 bases sitting between them. Here the CDR3 DNA reads TGTGCCAGCAGCTTATCAAACAAAAACATTCAGTACTTC. This codes for CASSLSNKNIQYF.